This T cell receptor beta chain was recovered during a study of control samples from healthy donors and cancer patients. The CDR3 is made up of 16 amino acids. The ends lost 3 bases at V and 3 bases at J; junction bases unmatched: 7. Germline V gives CDR1 LNHNV, CDR2 YYDKDF (reference sequence). TCRdb's table, derived via immunoSEQ multiplex PCR, lists solely in-frame clones and lacks some. The sample records over 70,000 clones, approximately 91% being singletons. Sequencing used PBMCs. The chain is built from TRBV15 and TRBJ2-5, with TRBD2 identical over 10 bases. This receptor was identified in a woman aged 45-65 years with colorectal cancer. CDR3 sequence reads: CATSSRTSGDKETQYF. In nucleotides, the CDR3 is TGTGCCACCAGCAGCAGAACTAGCGGGGATAAAGAGACCCAGTACTTC.